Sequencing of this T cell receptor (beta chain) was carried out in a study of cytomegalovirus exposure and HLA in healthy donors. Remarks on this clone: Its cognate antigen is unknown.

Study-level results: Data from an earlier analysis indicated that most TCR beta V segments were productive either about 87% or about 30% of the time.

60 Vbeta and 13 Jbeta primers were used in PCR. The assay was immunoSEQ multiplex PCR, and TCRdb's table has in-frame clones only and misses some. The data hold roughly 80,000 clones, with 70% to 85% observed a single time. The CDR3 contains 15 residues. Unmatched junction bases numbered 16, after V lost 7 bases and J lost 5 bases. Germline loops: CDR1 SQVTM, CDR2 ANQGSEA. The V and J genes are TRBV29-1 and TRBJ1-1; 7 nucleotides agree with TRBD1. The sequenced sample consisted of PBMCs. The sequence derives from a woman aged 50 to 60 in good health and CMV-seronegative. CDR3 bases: TGCAGCGCAACCGGGACAGCCATCACCCGGACTGAAGCTTTCTTT. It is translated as CSATGTAITRTEAFF.